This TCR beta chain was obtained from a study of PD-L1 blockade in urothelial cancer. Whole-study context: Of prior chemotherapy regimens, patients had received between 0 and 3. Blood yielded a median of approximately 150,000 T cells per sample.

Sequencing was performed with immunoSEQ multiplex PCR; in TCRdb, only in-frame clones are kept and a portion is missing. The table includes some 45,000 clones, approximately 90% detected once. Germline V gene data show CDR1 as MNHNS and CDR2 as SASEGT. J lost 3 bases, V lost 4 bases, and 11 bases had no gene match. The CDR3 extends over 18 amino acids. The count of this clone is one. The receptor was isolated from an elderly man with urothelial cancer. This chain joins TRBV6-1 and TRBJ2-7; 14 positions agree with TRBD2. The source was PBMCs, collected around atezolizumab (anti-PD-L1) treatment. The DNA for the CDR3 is TGTGCCAGCAGTGTAAAAGGACTAGCGGGAGGCTCTTTCTACGAGCAGTACTTC. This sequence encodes CASSVKGLAGGSFYEQYF.